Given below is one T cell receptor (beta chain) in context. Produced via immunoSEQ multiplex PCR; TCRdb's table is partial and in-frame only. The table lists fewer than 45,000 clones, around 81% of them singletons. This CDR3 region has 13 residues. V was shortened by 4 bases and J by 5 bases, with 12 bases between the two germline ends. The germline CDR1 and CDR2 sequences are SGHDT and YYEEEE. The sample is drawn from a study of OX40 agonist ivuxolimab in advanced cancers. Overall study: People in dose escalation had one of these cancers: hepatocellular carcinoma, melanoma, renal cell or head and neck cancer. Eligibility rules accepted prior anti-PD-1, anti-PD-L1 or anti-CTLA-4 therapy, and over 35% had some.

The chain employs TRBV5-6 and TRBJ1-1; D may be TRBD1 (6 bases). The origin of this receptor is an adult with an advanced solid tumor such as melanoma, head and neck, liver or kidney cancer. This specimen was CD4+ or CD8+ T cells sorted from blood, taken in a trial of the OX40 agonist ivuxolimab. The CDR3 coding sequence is TGTGCCAGCAGCCCGGGACACGGGACTGAAGCTTTCTTT. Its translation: CASSPGHGTEAFF. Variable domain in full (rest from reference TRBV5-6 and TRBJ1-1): DAGVTQSPTHLIKTRGQQVTLRCSPKSGHDTVSWYQQALGQGPQFIFQYYEEEERQRGNFPDRFSGHQFPNYSSELNVNALLLGDSALYLCASSPGHGTEAFFGQGTRLTVV.